These 7 T cell receptor beta chains were all obtained from the same sample, sequenced in a study of beta chain features in type 1 diabetes. General study results and limits: In every one of the four CD4+ subsets, TCRB CDR3s were moderately but significantly shorter in Type 1 diabetes patients.

No antigens are known for them. Expressed TCRB transcripts were sequenced after all isolated RNA was converted to cDNA. The assay was immunoSEQ multiplex PCR, and TCRdb's table has in-frame clones only and misses some. This sample has about 160,000 clones, with approximately 7.9% found just once. The sequenced material came from central memory CD4+ T cells from blood. The receptors shown here come from a young man with type 1 diabetes.

The sample holds a few counts of this clone. CDR3 in DNA: TGTGCCAGCTCCGAGCCTGACAAAAACATTCAGTACTTC. This translates into CASSEPDKNIQYF. The chain employs TRBV11-2 and TRBJ2-4; no firm D call. Looked up from germline, CDR1 is SGHAT and CDR2 is FQNNGV. The length of the CDR3 is 13 residues. The V and J ends lost 8 bases and 3 bases respectively, with 11 bases between them.

The chain couples TRBV5-1 to TRBJ2-5; 7 bases line up with TRBD1. V shed 0 bases and J 1 base; nucleotides not matched to a gene: 6. In germline, CDR1 is SGHRS, CDR2 YFSETQ. The CDR3 runs to 16 residues. The CDR3 loop is CASSLGGQASQETQYF. CDR3 nucleotide sequence: TGCGCCAGCAGCTTGGGCGGACAGGCCTCCCAAGAGACCCAGTACTTC.

The chain recombines TRBV19 with TRBJ1-5; 9 nucleotides match TRBD1. Trimming cost V 6 bases and J 0 bases; bases outside gene matches: 12. CDR3 length equals 18 residues. CDR1 is LNHDA and CDR2 is SQIVND in the germline V gene (reference sequence). In nucleotides, the CDR3 is TGTGCCAGTAGGAAGGGACAGGGAGTGGATTATAGCAATCAGCCCCAGCATTTT. This encodes CASRKGQGVDYSNQPQHF.

The chain uses TRBV5-1 and TRBJ2-5, with D possibly TRBD2 on 5 matching bases. The germline V gene encodes CDR1 SGHRS and CDR2 YFSETQ. Trimming shortened V by 4 bases and J by 2 bases, and 9 bases separated the two germline ends. The CDR3 extends over 13 amino acids. CDR3 sequence reads: CASSVRAQETQYF. DNA of the CDR3: TGCGCCAGCAGCGTGAGGGCGCAAGAGACCCAGTACTTC. Full variable domain (remainder filled in from reference TRBV5-1 and TRBJ2-5): KAGVTQTPRYLIKTRGQQVTLSCSPISGHRSVSWYQQTPGQGLQFLFEYFSETQRNKGNFPGRFSGRQFSNSRSEMNVSTLELGDSALYLCASSVRAQETQYFGPGTRLLVL.

V usage is TRBV5-1 and J usage is TRBJ1-1; possible D gene TRBD1, 6 bases. Germline values: CDR1 SGHRS, CDR2 YFSETQ. CDR3 length equals 14 residues. The germline V and J ends were trimmed by 5 bases and 5 bases, with 16 bases remaining between them. CDR3 residues: CASSYGGRRTEAFF. The DNA of the CDR3 is TGCGCCAGCAGTTATGGGGGCCGGAGGACTGAAGCTTTCTTT.

The chain uses TRBV4-1 and TRBJ2-7; tentative D call: TRBD2 (7 bases). CDR3 size: 16 residues. V lost 4 bases, J lost 5 bases, and 21 bases lay in between. CDR1 is MGHRA, CDR2 YSYEKL, per germline. CDR3 sequence (DNA): TGCGCCAGCAGCCGATATGAGGGCGGGGGCCCGGACGAGCAGTACTTC. This gives the protein CASSRYEGGGPDEQYF.

The rearrangement uses TRBV5-1 and TRBJ2-7, with TRBD2 matching 13 bases. This CDR3 spans 15 amino acids. The J segment lost 6 bases and the V segment lost 3 bases, leaving 6 bases of the junction unmatched. Per the germline V gene, CDR1 is SGHRS and CDR2 is YFSETQ. CDR3 amino acids: CASSSGLAGYIEQYF. The CDR3 DNA is TGCGCCAGCAGCTCGGGACTAGCGGGATATATCGAGCAGTACTTC.